What follows are 20 T cell receptor beta chains derived from one specimen sequenced in a study of lung T cells in sarcoidosis with Löfgren's syndrome. TCRdb reanalysed the reads using MiXCR and keeps one entry per CDR3 protein. Of under 25,000 distinct CDR3 sequences listed, around a fifth are singletons. Sequenced material: CD4+ T cells from bronchoalveolar lavage. Receptor source: a human donor with sarcoidosis (Löfgren's syndrome or another form), or a control subject (not recorded which).

This clonotype rates as medium-sized. The CDR3 DNA is TGTGCCAGCAGTTCAATTACCGGGACAGGGCTAGGAAATGAGCAGTTCTTC. This codes for CASSSITGTGLGNEQFF. The chain uses TRBV6-2 or TRBV6-3 and TRBJ2-1, with 9 bases lining up with TRBD1. The CDR3 has 17 residues. Germline V gene sequence: CDR1 MNHEY, CDR2 SVGEGT. J gave up 7 bases and V 4 bases, and 14 bases lay outside the gene matches.

Of note for this clonotype: A much larger clonotype is one base distant, so this may be a read error. The chain is built from TRBV7-9 and TRBJ1-3, with D hard to call. The CDR3 loop spans 14 amino acids. Germline CDR1 reads SEHNR; CDR2 reads FQNEAQ (reference sequence). CDR3 loop: CASSFLGSGNAIYF. The CDR3 nucleotides are TGTGCCAGCAGCTTTTTGGGGTCTGGAAACGCCATATATTTT.

On this clonotype: A read error may explain this, as a much larger clone is one base away. Since the CDR3 does not end with the conserved phenylalanine or tryptophan, this likely comes from a read error. The chain carries TRBV7-2 and TRBJ2-3, with D possibly being TRBD2 (6 bases). The CDR3 is 15 residues long. Trimming took off 2 bases at V and 4 bases at J, with 13 bases between the two ends. Germline CDR1 and CDR2: SGHTA and FQGNSA. This CDR3 reads CASSLRTAGPDTQYL. The CDR3 DNA sequence: TGTGCCAGCAGCTTAAGGACCGCGGGGCCAGATACGCAGTATCTT.

This clonotype was seen at least ten times. The gene calls are TRBV18 and TRBJ2-7, with 10 bases aligning to TRBD2. Per the germline V gene, CDR1 is KGHSH and CDR2 is LQKENI. With V trimmed by 3 bases and J by 2 bases, 10 bases remained unmatched. The length of the CDR3 is 17 residues. The CDR3 DNA sequence: TGTGCCAGCTCACCCCCAGCGGGAGGGCCCCGGGCCTACGAGCAGTACTTC. This translates into CASSPPAGGPRAYEQYF.

This clonotype has a handful of counts. The rearrangement links TRBV30 to TRBJ2-7, with unresolved D. V was clipped by 0 bases and J by 2 bases, with 11 bases between them. CDR3 size: 14 residues. The germline V gene encodes CDR1 GTSNPN and CDR2 SVGIG (reference sequence). The CDR3 nucleotides are TGTGCCTGGAGTGTATCGGGCTCGACCTACGAGCAGTACTTC. Its protein product is CAWSVSGSTYEQYF.

By its share, this clonotype is medium-sized. The chain has TRBV4-1 and TRBJ2-1; TRBD2 agrees at 8 bases. Germline V gene data show CDR1 as MGHRA and CDR2 as YSYEKL. This CDR3 contains 17 residues. The junction had 10 bases not matched to a gene; V was cut back by 0 bases and J by 6 bases. The CDR3 nucleotides are TGCGCCAGCAGCCAAGAATTTCCCGGGACTAGATCCAATGAGCAGTTCTTC. It codes for CASSQEFPGTRSNEQFF.

This clonotype was observed a few times. This chain connects TRBV18 to TRBJ2-7; possibly TRBD1 for D (5 bases). The germline CDR1 and CDR2 sequences are KGHSH and LQKENI. The CDR3 sequence is 12 residues long. Trimming shortened V by 6 bases and J by 3 bases, and 9 bases separated the two germline ends. The CDR3 DNA follows: TGTGCCAGCTCCCCGACAGACTACGAGCAGTACTTC. This encodes CASSPTDYEQYF.

This clonotype was counted ten times or more. The V call is TRBV28, the J call TRBJ2-7; no reliable D call. This CDR3 is 12 amino acids long. Germline V gene sequence: CDR1 MDHEN, CDR2 SYDVKM. V was clipped by 2 bases and J by 4 bases, with 6 bases between them. CDR3 in DNA: TGTGCCAGCAGTTTACTACTATACGAGCAGTACTTC. Protein: CASSLLLYEQYF.

The table lists this clonotype with many counts. V usage is TRBV24-1 and J usage is TRBJ2-1; no reliable D call. Germline V gives CDR1 KGHDR, CDR2 SFDVKD. V was cut by 0 bases and J by 0 bases, with 5 bases left in between. The CDR3 covers 15 residues. CDR3 nucleotide sequence: TGTGCCACCAGTGATTTGGAAACCTCCTACAATGAGCAGTTCTTC. Amino acid sequence: CATSDLETSYNEQFF.

Ten or more counts support this clonotype. The CDR3 DNA sequence: TGTGCCAGCAGCTTATATCCCCCAGGGGCGGGGGAAAAACTGTTTTTT. This codes for CASSLYPPGAGEKLFF. J is TRBJ1-4 and V is TRBV7-2; possibly TRBD1 for D (6 bases). There are 16 residues in the CDR3. In germline, CDR1 is SGHTA, CDR2 FQGNSA. V gave up 2 bases and J gave up 8 bases, with 18 bases separating them.

This chain links TRBV7-6 with TRBJ2-7; TRBD1 aligns across 10 bases. Germline V gives CDR1 SGHVS, CDR2 FNYEAQ. V trimming: 5 bases; J trimming: 7 bases; junction bases outside the gene matches: 8. CDR3 length: 14 residues. The DNA of the CDR3 is TGTGCCAGCAGCCCTCGGACAGGGGGTGGTGAGCAGTACGTC. This sequence encodes CASSPRTGGGEQYV.

This clonotype was recorded at least ten times. This chain links TRBV7-2 with TRBJ1-4; 10 bases agree with TRBD1. This CDR3 has 15 amino acids. Losses at the gene ends were 4 bases for V and 8 bases for J; bases not matched to a gene: 7. The germline V gene has CDR1 SGHTA and CDR2 FQGNSA. CDR3 sequence (DNA): TGTGCCAGCAGCTCCGACAGGGGGCATGGGGAAAAACTGTTTTTT. Translation gives CASSSDRGHGEKLFF.

The sample holds a few counts of this clonotype. The chain uses TRBV18 and TRBJ2-7; no reliable D call. The CDR3 is 14 residues long. Germline-derived CDR1 and CDR2 are KGHSH and LQKENI. The V gene lost 8 bases and the J gene lost 0 bases, with 14 bases spanning the gap. The CDR3 region is CASTPTTNSYEQYF. As DNA, the CDR3 is TGTGCCAGCACTCCAACTACAAACTCCTACGAGCAGTACTTC.

This clonotype was seen many times. The chain joins TRBV28 to TRBJ1-5; 7 positions agree with TRBD1. The germline gives CDR1 MDHEN, CDR2 SYDVKM. The CDR3 is 14 amino acids. J gave up 2 bases and V 6 bases, and 4 bases lay outside the gene matches. The DNA of the CDR3 is TGTGCCAGCAGCCGAGGACAGGGCAATCAGCCCCAGCATTTT. Translated: CASSRGQGNQPQHF.

This clonotype showed up many times. This sequence joins TRBV18 and TRBJ2-7; 11 nucleotides agree with TRBD2. Germline V gives CDR1 KGHSH, CDR2 LQKENI. This CDR3 has 15 amino acids. V was clipped by 3 bases and J by 2 bases; unmatched bases: 3. CDR3 nucleotides: TGTGCCAGCTCACCGTCTAGCGGGAGGCCCTACGAGCAGTACTTC. Amino acid sequence: CASSPSSGRPYEQYF. Full variable domain (remainder filled in from reference TRBV18 and TRBJ2-7): NAGVMQNPRHLVRRRGQEARLRCSPMKGHSHVYWYRQLPEEGLKFMVYLQKENIIDESGMPKERFSAEFPKEGPSILRIQQVVRGDSAAYFCASSPSSGRPYEQYFGPGTRLTVT.

This clonotype was recorded once. This may arise from a read error, as a much more abundant clone is one base away. The chain joins TRBV12-5 to TRBJ2-3, with D possibly called TRBD1 or TRBD2 (5 bases each). This CDR3 is 17 amino acids long. Germline V gene data show CDR1 as LGHNT and CDR2 as FRNRAP. CDR3 sequence: CASGPPTASPSTDTRYF. The CDR3 DNA follows: TGTGCTAGTGGTCCACCGACAGCGTCCCCTAGCACAGATACGCGGTATTTT.

In its sample, this clonotype was seen many times. This chain uses TRBV28 with TRBJ2-7; D call uncertain. Germline V gene data show CDR1 as MDHEN and CDR2 as SYDVKM. V gave up 7 bases and J gave up 0 bases, with 10 bases separating them. The CDR3 has 13 residues. The CDR3 loop is CASIGGISYEQYF. CDR3 coding DNA: TGTGCCAGCATAGGCGGAATCTCCTACGAGCAGTACTTC.

This clonotype is classed as medium-sized. This chain links TRBV27 with TRBJ2-5; 10 bases agree with TRBD1. CDR3 length equals 15 residues. Looked up from germline, CDR1 is MNHEY and CDR2 is SMNVEV (reference sequence). V dropped 7 bases and J dropped 4; count of bases not matched to a gene: 9. CDR3 sequence: CASNDPGQGRETQYF. For the CDR3, the DNA is TGTGCCAGCAATGATCCGGGACAGGGGCGAGAGACCCAGTACTTC.

At least ten counts were recorded for this clonotype. The rearrangement joins TRBV10-3 to TRBJ1-2; 9 bases are shared with TRBD1. The CDR3 length is 14 residues. V was clipped by 7 bases and J by 5 bases; unmatched bases: 8. CDR1 and CDR2 (germline): ENHRY, SYGVKD. CDR3: CAIKGQGTFYGYTF. DNA of the CDR3: TGTGCCATCAAAGGACAGGGGACGTTTTATGGCTACACCTTC.

The CDR3 DNA follows: TGTGCCAGCAGCCAAGAAGGGCGGGAGCAGTTCTTC. Translation gives CASSQEGREQFF. The rearrangement uses TRBV3-1 and TRBJ2-1; D unresolved. The V end was cut by 0 bases, the J end by 10 bases, with 7 bases between. CDR3 length: 12 residues. Germline CDR1 and CDR2: LGHDT and YNNKEL (reference sequence).